The entry below describes one T cell receptor (beta chain). No antigen is known for it. Each sample yielded 90,000 to 100,000 assayed TCR templates. Clones were sequenced by immunoSEQ multiplex PCR, and TCRdb holds only the in-frame ones, with some missing. The sample has roughly 110,000 clones, 80% to 95% seen once; the top ten hold around 0.15%. The entry originates in a study of siplizumab effects on memory and regulatory T cells. Study observations and caveats: Most proliferating CD4+ or CD8+ clones, roughly 75-95%, had no naive or memory assignment.

Trimming stripped 1 base from V and 5 bases from J, with 5 bases between. Germline-derived CDR1 and CDR2 are LNHNV and YYDKDF (reference sequence). This CDR3 contains 12 residues. This TCR was recovered from a human donor in good health. This chain links TRBV15 with TRBJ1-1; D ambiguous. Sample: non-Treg CD4+ T cells sorted from blood. The CDR3 sequence: CATSRVETEAFF. CDR3 DNA sequence: TGTGCCACCAGCAGAGTGGAGACTGAAGCTTTCTTT.